The 6 T cell receptor beta chains reported below all come from one sample, sequenced in a study of Graves' ophthalmopathy and Graves' hyperthyroidism. RNA transcripts served as template for amplifying TCR beta CDR3 sequences. Scientists carried out first-round RT-PCR using HTBI primers and then a second-round multiplex PCR. One entry per CDR3 protein results from TCRdb running MiXCR on the multiplex PCR reads. The data show 580,000 or so distinct CDR3 sequences, with roughly 39% seen just once and around 4% held by the top ten. Sequenced input: peripheral blood or thyroid tissue (not recorded which). The receptors shown here come from an adult man with Graves' hyperthyroidism.

This clonotype was recorded many times. This sequence joins TRBV19 and TRBJ1-5, with a possible D match to TRBD1 (5 bases). Deletions cut 6 bases from V and 3 bases from J, with 15 bases between. The CDR3 is made up of 15 amino acids. The germline gives CDR1 LNHDA, CDR2 SQIVND (reference sequence). The CDR3 sequence is CASRSRGRDNQPQHF. CDR3 DNA: TGTGCCAGTAGATCAAGGGGCCGGGACAATCAGCCCCAGCATTTT.

As concerns this clonotype: The limits of the CDR3 on the DNA are not certain, so only TCRdb's listed CDR3 is given. The chain employs TRBV7-2 and TRBJ2-7. The CDR3 spans 21 residues, counting both ends. In germline, CDR1 is SGHTA, CDR2 FQGNSA. The CDR3 is CDSSIYLCSVDGIGSSYEQYF.

Comment on this clonotype: A much more abundant neighbour one base away suggests this may be a read error. The chain couples TRBV10-2 to TRBJ2-3; the D is unclear. The V gene lost 4 bases and the J gene lost 6 bases, with 8 bases spanning the gap. The germline CDR1 and CDR2 sequences are WSHSY and SAAADI. The CDR3 has 12 amino acids. Written as DNA, the CDR3 is TGCGCCAGCAGTGGGCGCTGGGATACGCAGTATTTT. Its protein is CASSGRWDTQYF.

Ten or more counts support this clonotype. The chain links TRBV5-4 to TRBJ1-1, with D perhaps TRBD1 (6 bases). CDR1 is SGHNT and CDR2 is YYREEE in the germline V gene (reference sequence). The CDR3 is made up of 16 amino acids. V lost 0 bases and J lost 4, with 16 bases in between. The CDR3 here is CASSLAEGTGSTEAFF. CDR3 nucleotides: TGTGCCAGCAGCTTGGCCGAGGGAACAGGGAGCACTGAAGCTTTCTTT. Based on the CDR3 plus reference TRBV5-4 and TRBJ1-1, the full variable domain is ETGVTQSPTHLIKTRGQQVTLRCSSQSGHNTVSWYQQALGQGPQFIFQYYREEENGRGNFPPRFSGLQFPNYSSELNVNALELDDSALYLCASSLAEGTGSTEAFFGQGTRLTVV.

CDR3 residues: CSAGAGTGRSPLHF. In DNA form, the CDR3 reads TGCAGCGCAGGAGCCGGGACAGGGAGATCACCCCTCCACTTT. The V and J genes are TRBV29-1 and TRBJ1-6; 9 bases fit TRBD1. Per the germline V gene, CDR1 is SQVTM and CDR2 is ANQGSEA. The CDR3 spans 14 residues. With V trimmed by 7 bases and J by 10 bases, 11 bases remained unmatched.

The table lists this clonotype with many counts. Sequence at one end of the junction differs from germline and may be a read error. The chain has TRBV7-7 and TRBJ1-6; D possibly corresponds to TRBD1 (5 bases). Germline V gene data show CDR1 as SSHAT and CDR2 as FNYEAQ (reference sequence). The CDR3 consists of 21 residues. The CDR3 reads CASSPPARAPQLSSYNSPLHF. In DNA, the CDR3 is TGTGCTAGCAGCCCCCCAGCCAGGGCTCCTCAATTAAGCTCCTATAATTCACCCCTCCACTTT.